These 10 T cell receptor beta chains came from one sample sequenced in a study of T cell responses to AZD1222 COVID-19 vaccine. Libraries were prepared by immunoSEQ multiplex PCR; TCRdb keeps only in-frame clonotypes and omits some of them. The table lists fewer than 130,000 clones, around 85% of them singletons. Sequences were derived from peripheral blood, sampled on day 0 of AZD1222 vaccination. The receptors stem from an adult in good health.

The chain joins TRBV6-5 to TRBJ1-1; no definite D call. CDR3 length: 13 amino acids. Trimming took off 8 bases at V and 1 base at J, with 11 bases between the two ends. Germline V gene sequence: CDR1 MNHEY, CDR2 SVGAGI. CDR3 sequence reads: CASSRVKNTEAFF. CDR3 DNA: TGTGCCAGCTCAAGGGTTAAGAACACTGAAGCTTTCTTT.

The rearrangement joins TRBV6-6 to TRBJ1-1, with no clear D. With 5 bases removed from V and 1 base from J, the gap between germline ends came to 17 bases. CDR1 MNHNY and CDR2 SVGAGI come from the germline V gene (reference sequence). The CDR3 runs 16 residues. The CDR3 protein is CASSIVRSARNTEAFF. For the CDR3, the DNA is TGTGCCAGCAGTATAGTCCGTTCCGCGAGGAACACTGAAGCTTTCTTT.

This clone was counted a few times. V usage is TRBV6-5 and J usage is TRBJ1-2, with TRBD1 as a possible D gene (5 bases). The length of the CDR3 is 15 residues. Germline loops: CDR1 MNHEY, CDR2 SVGAGI. Trimming cost V 10 bases and J 6 bases, with 24 bases left between them. CDR3 protein: CATKNIYGTADGYTF. The DNA of the CDR3 is TGTGCCACGAAAAATATCTATGGGACGGCTGATGGCTACACCTTC.

This sequence joins TRBV24-1 and TRBJ1-2, with 9 bases fitting TRBD1. Germline CDR1 and CDR2: KGHDR and SFDVKD. The CDR3 length is 15 residues. The trim removed 4 bases at V and 5 bases at J, leaving 7 bases unmatched. The CDR3 loop is CATSEAGQGSYGYTF. CDR3 DNA: TGTGCCACCAGTGAGGCGGGACAGGGATCTTATGGCTACACCTTC.

The rearrangement uses TRBV12-3 or TRBV12-4 and TRBJ1-5; D is uncertain. The CDR3 consists of 13 residues. The germline V and J ends were trimmed by 6 bases and 4 bases, with 10 bases remaining between them. Here the CDR3 reads CASRQTGNQPQHF. In DNA form, the CDR3 reads TGTGCCAGCAGGCAGACTGGGAATCAGCCCCAGCATTTT.

In this sample, this clone turned up a few times. V and J are TRBV18 and TRBJ2-5; 10 nucleotides line up with TRBD1. CDR1 and CDR2 from the germline V gene are KGHSH and LQKENI. The length of the CDR3 is 16 residues. With V trimmed by 4 bases and J by 4 bases, 9 bases remained unmatched. The DNA of the CDR3 is TGTGCCAGCTCACAAACCGGGACAGGGGATCGAGAGACCCAGTACTTC. Protein: CASSQTGTGDRETQYF. Together with reference TRBV18 and TRBJ2-5, the CDR3 gives the full variable domain: NAGVMQNPRHLVRRRGQEARLRCSPMKGHSHVYWYRQLPEEGLKFMVYLQKENIIDESGMPKERFSAEFPKEGPSILRIQQVVRGDSAAYFCASSQTGTGDRETQYFGPGTRLLVL.

This clone was observed a single time. The CDR3 here is CASTSRGKMNTEAFF. CDR3 DNA sequence: TGTGCCAGCACCTCCCGGGGAAAAATGAACACTGAAGCTTTCTTT. The chain has TRBV28 and TRBJ1-1; D is ambiguous. The CDR3 spans 15 residues. Trimming shortened V by 7 bases and J by 0 bases, and 15 bases separated the two germline ends. Germline CDR1 MDHEN, CDR2 SYDVKM.

V is TRBV5-5 and J is TRBJ1-5; D ambiguous. Germline loops: CDR1 SGHKS, CDR2 YYEKEE (reference sequence). The length of the CDR3 is 13 residues. V lost 4 bases and J 4 bases, leaving 9 bases between the germline ends. DNA of the CDR3: TGTGCCAGCAGCCCATACAGAAATCAGCCCCAGCATTTT. It codes for CASSPYRNQPQHF.

The chain employs TRBV10-3 and TRBJ1-5; D unclear. CDR1 and CDR2 from the germline V gene are ENHRY and SYGVKD. CDR3 length: 13 residues. The V and J ends lost 2 bases and 1 base respectively, with 3 bases between them. The CDR3 coding sequence is TGTGCCATCAGTGAGAACAGCAATCAGCCCCAGCATTTT. This sequence encodes CAISENSNQPQHF.

This rearrangement joins TRBV3-1 (or the pseudogene TRBV3-2) to TRBJ1-1, with D unresolved. V was clipped by 0 bases and J by 1 base, with 9 bases between them. The CDR3 spans 15 residues. Germline V lookup: CDR1 LGHDT, CDR2 YNNKEL (reference sequence). The CDR3 bases are TGTGCCAGCAGCCAAGAACTCGGGCAGAACACTGAAGCTTTCTTT. Protein product: CASSQELGQNTEAFF.